This is a list of T cell receptor beta chains from one sample in a study of tumor-infiltrating lymphocytes in primary liver carcinoma. TCRdb re-called the multiplex PCR reads through MiXCR, storing one row per CDR3 protein. This table has fewer than 400,000 distinct CDR3 sequences, about 50% appearing once. Sequencing was done on a sample of peripheral blood. These receptors were taken from a woman in her twenties or thirties with primary liver carcinoma and hepatitis B virus infection. Each CDR3 is given with its conserved first and last residue. The order of the fields is V gene, clone size, D gene, J gene, CDR3 protein, CDR3 DNA. D genes are given only for firm matches. Expanded clones get a size class; other rows say once, few or many, or leave the size out.

TRBV14	many	TRBD1	TRBJ2-5	CASSQNRGQETQYF	TGTGCCAGCAGCCAGAACAGGGGGCAAGAGACCCAGTACTTC
TRBV28	once	NA	TRBJ2-1	CASSFPIGGKTYNEQFF	TGTGCCAGCAGTTTCCCCATCGGGGGCAAGACCTACAATGAGCAGTTCTTC
TRBV19	NA	NA	TRBJ2-2	CASRGRGPNTGELFF	TGTGCCAGTAGGGGAAGGGGCCCGAACACCGGGGAGCTGTTTTTT
TRBV6-2/TRBV6-3	NA	NA	TRBJ2-4	CASSNPPLRSKNVQYF	TGTGCCAGCAGTAACCCTCCATTGCGGAGCAAAAACGTTCAGTACTTC
TRBV11-1	many	NA	TRBJ2-6	CASSLLRAGANVLTF	TGTGCCAGCAGCTTACTTAGGGCTGGGGCCAACGTCCTGACTTTC
TRBV11-2	once	NA	TRBJ2-1	CAASHRTWGVTEQFF	TGTGCCGCCAGCCACCGGACTTGGGGGGTCACTGAGCAGTTCTTC
TRBV24-1	NA	NA	TRBJ1-2	CATSDWGLANYGYTF	TGTGCCACCAGTGATTGGGGGTTGGCTAACTATGGCTACACCTTC
TRBV28	few	NA	TRBJ1-5	CASSSTWDNQPQHF	TGTGCCAGCAGTTCAACGTGGGATAATCAGCCCCAGCATTTT
TRBV5-8	NA	TRBD2	TRBJ2-1	CASSLGLSGRFSYNEQFF	TGTGCCAGCAGCTTGGGGTTGAGCGGGAGGTTCTCCTACAATGAGCAGTTCTTC
TRBV5-4	NA	NA	TRBJ1-2	CASSLAFGAYGYTF	TGTGCCAGCAGCTTGGCCTTCGGAGCCTATGGCTACACCTTC
TRBV11-2	NA	NA	TRBJ1-4	CASSLSGTTGGKLFF	TGTGCCAGCAGCTTAAGTGGGACAACCGGGGGAAAACTGTTTTTT
TRBV10-2	few	TRBD1	TRBJ1-6	CASSTGTGGSPLHF	TGCGCCAGCAGTACCGGGACAGGGGGGTCACCCCTCCACTTT
TRBV6-2/TRBV6-3	many	NA	TRBJ2-6	CASSYSAPSGANVLTF	TGTGCCAGCAGTTACTCCGCTCCCTCTGGGGCCAACGTCCTGACTTTC
TRBV12-3/TRBV12-4	NA	NA	TRBJ1-6	CASSPQVGSPLHF	TGTGCCAGCAGTCCACAGGTGGGCTCACCCCTCCACTTT
TRBV11-2	many	NA	TRBJ2-2	CASSRNTGGDTGELFF	TGTGCCAGCAGTCGAAATACAGGGGGGGACACCGGGGAGCTGTTTTTT
TRBV11-2	NA	NA	TRBJ1-6	CASSLNWADSPLHF	TGTGCCAGCAGCCTCAATTGGGCGGATTCACCACTCCACTTT
TRBV12-3/TRBV12-4	NA	NA	TRBJ2-3	CASNFSDTQYF	TGTGCCAGCAATTTTTCAGATACGCAATATTTT
TRBV12-3/TRBV12-4	NA	NA	TRBJ2-2	CASTNTGDLFF	TGTGCCAGCACCAACACCGGGGATCTGTTTTTT
TRBV11-3	NA	NA	TRBJ1-5	CVSSLGWGWGQPQHF	TGTGTCAGTAGCTTAGGGTGGGGTTGGGGTCAGCCCCAGCATTTT
TRBV7-8	few	NA	TRBJ2-7	CASSLLKRGMGEQYF	TGTGCCAGCAGCTTACTAAAACGGGGGATGGGCGAGCAGTACTTC
TRBV13	NA	NA	TRBJ2-5	CASSPRTAHAEETQYF	TGTGCCAGTAGCCCTCGGACAGCCCATGCTGAAGAGACCCAGTACTTC
TRBV18	NA	TRBD2	TRBJ2-1	CASSPPSGRVHEQFF	TGTGCCAGCTCACCACCGAGCGGGAGGGTCCATGAGCAGTTCTTC
TRBV6-2/TRBV6-3	many	NA	TRBJ2-1	CASSGGVSIEQFF	TGTGCCAGCAGTGGGGGTGTCTCAATTGAGCAGTTCTTC
TRBV11-1	NA	NA	TRBJ2-5	CASSLGRSQATQYF	TGTGCCAGCAGCTTAGGCAGATCTCAGGCGACCCAATACTTC
TRBV10-3	many	TRBD2	TRBJ2-1	CAISEAGVGSSYNEQFF	TGTGCCATCAGTGAGGCGGGAGTGGGGAGCTCCTACAATGAGCAGTTCTTC
TRBV12-3/TRBV12-4	many	NA	TRBJ1-1	CASSFNRVEAFF	TGTGCCAGCAGTTTCAACCGAGTTGAAGCTTTCTTT
TRBV6-2/TRBV6-3	NA	NA	TRBJ2-1	CASRDAVSHEQFF	TGTGCCAGCAGGGACGCTGTGAGCCATGAGCAGTTCTTC
TRBV11-3	NA	NA	TRBJ2-4	CAGSSPGHSINIQYF	TGTGCCGGCAGTTCCCCGGGACACTCCATAAACATTCAGTACTTC
TRBV2	NA	NA	TRBJ1-2	CASTREPGGGGYTF	TGTGCCAGCACTAGAGAACCGGGGGGCGGTGGCTACACCTTC
TRBV11-1	few	TRBD1	TRBJ2-4	CANSLAGTGYGIQYF	TGTGCCAACAGCTTAGCCGGGACAGGTTATGGCATCCAGTACTTC
TRBV6-2/TRBV6-3	many	TRBD1	TRBJ2-5	CASSSYGTGVKETQYF	TGTGCCAGCAGTTCTTACGGGACAGGGGTCAAGGAGACCCAGTACTTC
TRBV12-3/TRBV12-4	NA	NA	TRBJ2-2	CASSLALSGELLF	TGTGCCAGCAGTTTGGCCCTATCCGGGGAGCTGTTATTT
TRBV5-1	NA	TRBD1	TRBJ2-7	CASSFQRTGYYEQYF	TGCGCCAGCAGCTTCCAGCGGACAGGTTATTACGAGCAGTACTTC
TRBV6-2/TRBV6-3	many	TRBD2	TRBJ2-7	CASSPLREGNYEQYF	TGTGCCAGCAGCCCTTTGCGGGAGGGGAACTACGAGCAGTACTTC
TRBV28	once	TRBD2	TRBJ2-3	CASSFWASGRGTDTQYF	TGTGCCAGCAGTTTTTGGGCTAGCGGGAGAGGCACAGATACGCAGTATTTT
TRBV12-3/TRBV12-4	NA	NA	TRBJ2-7	CASSFEGISVEQYF	TGTGCCAGCAGTTTCGAGGGCATTTCTGTGGAGCAGTACTTC
TRBV11-2	NA	TRBD2	TRBJ2-1	CASSLGVSGNIFNEQFF	TGTGCCAGCAGCTTAGGGGTTAGCGGGAATATCTTCAATGAGCAGTTCTTC
TRBV10-2	many	NA	TRBJ1-6	CATADVGSSSYNSPLHF	TGCGCCACCGCCGACGTGGGGTCCAGCTCCTATAATTCACCCCTCCACTTT
TRBV6-5	NA	TRBD1	TRBJ2-7	CASSYGTGAYEQYF	TGTGCCAGCAGTTACGGGACAGGGGCCTACGAGCAGTACTTC
TRBV11-2	once	TRBD1	TRBJ1-2	CASSSGQDYGFTF	TGTGCCAGCAGCTCAGGACAGGATTATGGCTTCACCTTC
TRBV12-3/TRBV12-4	NA	TRBD2	TRBJ2-1	CASSPLAGGAYNEQFF	TGTGCCAGCAGTCCTTTAGCGGGAGGAGCATACAATGAGCAGTTCTTC
TRBV6-5	NA	NA	TRBJ1-2	CASSSPTTWNGYIF	TGTGCCAGCAGTTCCCCTACGACATGGAATGGCTACATCTTC
TRBV6-5	NA	TRBD2	TRBJ2-1	CASSTGLAGAPNEQFF	TGTGCCAGCAGCACAGGACTAGCGGGAGCTCCTAATGAGCAGTTCTTC
TRBV27	NA	TRBD1	TRBJ1-6	CASTGQGYDSPLHF	TGTGCCAGCACCGGACAGGGATACGATTCACCCCTCCACTTT
TRBV12-3/TRBV12-4	few	TRBD1	TRBJ1-1	CASSLGQGADTEAFF	TGTGCCAGCAGTTTGGGGCAGGGGGCGGACACTGAAGCTTTCTTT
TRBV4-2	NA	NA	TRBJ1-4	CASSPGTPSTNEKLFF	TGTGCCAGCAGCCCTGGGACTCCGTCAACTAATGAAAAACTGTTTTTT
TRBV4-1	many	TRBD2	TRBJ2-3	CASSQARGGGWTQYF	TGCGCCAGCAGCCAAGCTCGGGGGGGGGGTTGGACGCAGTATTTT
TRBV6-1	NA	TRBD1	TRBJ2-1	CASSMDRVDNEQFF	TGTGCCAGCAGTATGGACAGGGTGGACAATGAGCAGTTCTTC
TRBV11-2	many	NA	TRBJ2-5	CASSLGDGRETQYF	TGTGCCAGCAGCTTAGGAGATGGCCGAGAGACCCAGTACTTC
TRBV11-3	many	TRBD2	TRBJ2-5	CASSLVASGRRETQYF	TGTGCCAGCAGCTTAGTGGCCAGCGGGAGACGGGAGACCCAGTACTTC
TRBV5-1	NA	NA	TRBJ2-1	CASSSDLASPPREQFF	TGCGCCAGCAGCTCAGATTTAGCATCCCCTCCTCGGGAGCAGTTCTTC
TRBV10-1	few	NA	TRBJ2-1	CASSDPGIYEQFF	TGCGCCAGCAGTGATCCAGGTATCTACGAGCAGTTCTTC
TRBV11-3	many	TRBD1	TRBJ1-1	CASSFNSGGTEAFF	TGTGCCAGCAGCTTCAACTCAGGGGGCACTGAAGCTTTCTTT